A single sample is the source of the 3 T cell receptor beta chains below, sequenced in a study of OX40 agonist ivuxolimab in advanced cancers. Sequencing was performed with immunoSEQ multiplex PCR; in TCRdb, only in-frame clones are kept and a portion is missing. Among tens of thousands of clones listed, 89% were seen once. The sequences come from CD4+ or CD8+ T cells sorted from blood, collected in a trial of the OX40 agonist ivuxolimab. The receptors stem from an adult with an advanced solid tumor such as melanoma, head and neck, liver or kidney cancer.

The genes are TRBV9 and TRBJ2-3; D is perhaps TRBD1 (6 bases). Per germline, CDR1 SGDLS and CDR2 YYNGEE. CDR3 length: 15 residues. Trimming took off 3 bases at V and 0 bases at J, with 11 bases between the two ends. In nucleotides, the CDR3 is TGTGCCAGCAGCGGGGGGACAACTAGCACAGATACGCAGTATTTT. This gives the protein CASSGGTTSTDTQYF.

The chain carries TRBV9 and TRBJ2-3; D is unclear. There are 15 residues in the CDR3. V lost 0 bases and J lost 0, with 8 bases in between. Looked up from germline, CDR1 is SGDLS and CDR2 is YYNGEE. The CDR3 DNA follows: TGTGCCAGCAGCGTAGCAACAGTAAGCACAGATACGCAGTATTTT. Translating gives CASSVATVSTDTQYF.

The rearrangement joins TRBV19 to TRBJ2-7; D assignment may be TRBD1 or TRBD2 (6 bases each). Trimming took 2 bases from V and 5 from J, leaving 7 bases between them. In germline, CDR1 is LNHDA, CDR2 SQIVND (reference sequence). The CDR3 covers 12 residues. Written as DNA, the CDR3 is TGTGCCAGTAGTATAAGGGGGGACGAGCAGTACTTC. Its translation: CASSIRGDEQYF. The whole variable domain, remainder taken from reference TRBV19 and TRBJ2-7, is DGGITQSPKYLFRKEGQNVTLSCEQNLNHDAMYWYRQDPGQGLRLIYYSQIVNDFQKGDIAEGYSVSREKKESFPLTVTSAQKNPTAFYLCASSIRGDEQYFGPGTRLTVT.